The next 31 T cell receptor beta chains were all read from a single sample in a study of T-cell memory formation after mild COVID-19. TCRdb passed the 5' RACE reads through MiXCR, listing each CDR3 protein once. Of 500,000 to 650,000 distinct CDR3 sequences listed, 20% to 25% are singletons. Sequencing was carried out using PBMCs or a T cell subset sorted from them (not recorded which). Receptors were obtained from an adult woman who had mild COVID-19 (a few samples of this study predate the infection). Cell type and time point are not known.

This clonotype was seen a few times. V gene TRBV7-9 combines with J gene TRBJ2-3, with 10 bases fitting TRBD2. The CDR3 runs to 14 residues. V was clipped by 7 bases and J by 6 bases; unmatched bases: 7. Looked up from germline, CDR1 is SEHNR and CDR2 is FQNEAQ (reference sequence). This chain's CDR3 is CASNPGTSADTQYF. CDR3 DNA sequence: TGTGCCAGCAATCCGGGGACTAGCGCCGATACGCAGTATTTT.

This clonotype has a handful of counts. The chain is built from TRBV3-1 and TRBJ1-1, with no clear D. V was clipped by 0 bases and J by 0 bases, with 8 bases between them. The CDR3 is made up of 15 amino acids. Germline values: CDR1 LGHDT, CDR2 YNNKEL (reference sequence). CDR3 sequence reads: CASSQDLSMNTEAFF. The DNA for the CDR3 is TGTGCCAGCAGCCAAGATCTTTCTATGAACACTGAAGCTTTCTTT.

The gene calls are TRBV30 and TRBJ1-5; no definite D call. Looked up from germline, CDR1 is GTSNPN and CDR2 is SVGIG (reference sequence). This CDR3 region has 13 residues. Trimming removed 3 bases from V and 2 bases from J, with 8 bases in between. The CDR3 DNA follows: TGTGCCTGGAGAGGGCAGGGCAATCAGCCCCAGCATTTT. This encodes CAWRGQGNQPQHF.

V is TRBV5-1 and J is TRBJ2-4; possibly TRBD1 or TRBD2 for D (6 bases each). The V end was cut by 4 bases, the J end by 8 bases, with 19 bases between. The CDR3 covers 15 residues. CDR1 and CDR2 (germline): SGHRS, YFSETQ. CDR3 DNA: TGCGCCAGCAGCACGGACCTCGGGGGCGGGGACATTCAGTACTTC. Amino acid sequence: CASSTDLGGGDIQYF.

This clonotype was detected a few times. This chain links TRBV7-2 with TRBJ2-3, with D maybe TRBD1 (5 bases). V gave up 3 bases and J gave up 0 bases, with 16 bases separating them. Germline CDR1 reads SGHTA; CDR2 reads FQGNSA. This CDR3 contains 17 residues. The CDR3 region is CASSFHAQATSTDTQYF. The CDR3 DNA reads TGTGCCAGCAGCTTCCACGCACAGGCAACTAGCACAGATACGCAGTATTTT.

This chain links TRBV20-1 with TRBJ1-2, with TRBD1 identical over 8 bases. The CDR3 is made up of 15 amino acids. The germline V gene encodes CDR1 DFQATT and CDR2 SNEGSKA (reference sequence). V shed 0 bases and J 5 bases; nucleotides not matched to a gene: 8. CDR3 region: CSARDPHGQGYGYTF. CDR3 DNA sequence: TGCAGTGCTAGAGACCCCCACGGACAGGGTTATGGCTACACCTTC.

V is TRBV19 and J is TRBJ1-1; D is unclear. Germline assignment: CDR1 LNHDA and CDR2 SQIVND (reference sequence). The V end was cut by 3 bases, the J end by 0 bases, with 11 bases between. CDR3 length: 15 residues. In DNA, the CDR3 is TGTGCCAGTAGTATCTTGGGTCCGGTGAACACTGAAGCTTTCTTT. Translation: CASSILGPVNTEAFF.

This clonotype has a handful of counts. The genes are TRBV2 and TRBJ1-4, with D uncertain. Germline values: CDR1 SNHLY, CDR2 FYNNEI. This CDR3 contains 12 residues. V lost 8 bases to trimming and J lost 4 bases, with 8 bases between them. CDR3 sequence: CASGRLNEKLFF. The CDR3 DNA is TGTGCCAGCGGGCGACTTAATGAAAAACTGTTTTTT. Looking up the rest from reference TRBV2 and TRBJ1-4 gives the full variable domain: EPEVTQTPSHQVTQMGQEVILRCVPISNHLYFYWYRQILGQKVEFLVSFYNNEISEKSEIFDDQFSVERPDGSNFTLKIRSTKLEDSAMYFCASGRLNEKLFFGSGTQLSVL.

The chain joins TRBV7-8 to TRBJ2-7; 9 nucleotides match TRBD2. CDR1 is SGHVS, CDR2 FQNEAQ, per germline. J lost 4 bases, V lost 4 bases, and 5 bases had no gene match. The CDR3 totals 14 residues. CDR3 sequence: CASSSEAGGYEQYF. DNA for the CDR3: TGTGCCAGCAGCTCCGAGGCGGGGGGGTACGAGCAGTACTTC.

This clonotype was seen a handful of times. The DNA for the CDR3 is TGTGCCAGCAGCCCCCATGCGGGTGCCAGCAGCTTATATAGATTCATTGAGCAGTTCTTC. This sequence encodes CASSPHAGASSLYRFIEQFF. The chain carries TRBV7-9 and TRBJ2-1; the D gene is possibly TRBD2 (5 bases). Trimming removed 5 bases at V and 9 bases at J, with 35 bases between. The CDR3 spans 20 residues. Germline V lookup: CDR1 SEHNR, CDR2 FQNEAQ (reference sequence). The complete variable domain, with remaining parts taken from reference TRBV7-9 and TRBJ2-1, reads DTGVSQNPRHKITKRGQNVTFRCDPISEHNRLYWYRQTLGQGPEFLTYFQNEAQLEKSRLLSDRFSAERPKGSFSTLEIQRTEQGDSAMYLCASSPHAGASSLYRFIEQFFGPGTRLTVL.

The CDR3: CSVYGAVEGYTF. The CDR3 coding sequence is TGCAGCGTTTACGGGGCGGTGGAGGGCTACACCTTC. The chain combines TRBV29-1 with TRBJ1-2; possible D gene TRBD1, 5 bases. The CDR3 has 12 amino acids. The V gene lost 5 bases and the J gene lost 8 bases, with 15 bases spanning the gap. Germline lookup yields CDR1 SQVTM and CDR2 ANQGSEA.

A few counts support this clonotype. The chain carries TRBV7-6 and TRBJ2-1; 9 bases agree with TRBD2. This CDR3 spans 15 amino acids. Germline V gene lookup returns CDR1 SGHVS and CDR2 FNYEAQ. With 1 base clipped from V and 6 bases from J, the junction kept 4 bases outside the gene matches. The CDR3 DNA follows: TGTGCCAGCAGCTTAGGTCTGACTAGCGGCAATGAGCAGTTCTTC. It is translated as CASSLGLTSGNEQFF.

This clonotype was observed a few times. The chain couples TRBV11-3 to TRBJ2-2; D tentatively reads TRBD1 or TRBD2 (5 bases each). CDR3 length: 14 residues. Looked up from germline, CDR1 is SGHNT and CDR2 is YENEEA. Trimming removed 7 bases from V and 5 bases from J, with 14 bases in between. DNA of the CDR3: TGTGCCAGCACCCCAGGTGGGGGAACCGGGGAGCTGTTTTTT. It is translated as CASTPGGGTGELFF. The whole variable domain, filled in from reference TRBV11-3 and TRBJ2-2, reads EAGVVQSPRYKIIEKKQPVAFWCNPISGHNTLYWYLQNLGQGPELLIRYENEEAVDDSQLPKDRFSAERLKGVDSTLKIQPAELGDSAVYLCASTPGGGTGELFFGEGSRLTVL.

The J gene is TRBJ2-1, the V gene TRBV29-1, with 10 bases identical to TRBD1. The CDR3 loop spans 14 amino acids. Germline loops: CDR1 SQVTM, CDR2 ANQGSEA. After removal of 7 bases from V and 6 bases from J, the junction contained 9 bases not matched to a gene. CDR3 protein: CSAGQGSFGNEQFF. The CDR3 DNA sequence: TGCAGCGCGGGACAGGGGAGTTTCGGCAATGAGCAGTTCTTC.

The chain uses TRBV9 and TRBJ2-1; 8 nucleotides line up with TRBD1. J lost 4 bases, V lost 3 bases, and 3 bases had no gene match. Germline V gives CDR1 SGDLS, CDR2 YYNGEE. The CDR3 contains 14 residues. The CDR3, as DNA: TGTGCCAGCAGCGGCCGACAGGGGTACAATGAGCAGTTCTTC. This encodes CASSGRQGYNEQFF.

This chain connects TRBV11-3 to TRBJ1-3; D call uncertain. The CDR3 runs to 14 residues. Germline V gene data show CDR1 as SGHNT and CDR2 as YENEEA. V shed 2 bases and J shed 4 bases, with 9 bases lying between them. The DNA of the CDR3 is TGTGCCAGCAGCTTAAAATTGATGGGAAACACCATATATTTT. Amino acid sequence: CASSLKLMGNTIYF.

The gene calls are TRBV18 and TRBJ2-1, with TRBD1 matching over 7 bases. Germline values: CDR1 KGHSH, CDR2 LQKENI. The CDR3 has 15 amino acids. V dropped 2 bases and J dropped 4; count of bases not matched to a gene: 5. The CDR3 DNA reads TGTGCCAGCTCACCATCCGACAGGGCTTACAATGAGCAGTTCTTC. It specifies CASSPSDRAYNEQFF. Complete variable domain (other parts from reference TRBV18 and TRBJ2-1): NAGVMQNPRHLVRRRGQEARLRCSPMKGHSHVYWYRQLPEEGLKFMVYLQKENIIDESGMPKERFSAEFPKEGPSILRIQQVVRGDSAAYFCASSPSDRAYNEQFFGPGTRLTVL.

This chain joins TRBV20-1 and TRBJ2-7, with TRBD1 identical over 8 bases. Per germline, CDR1 DFQATT and CDR2 SNEGSKA (reference sequence). The CDR3 loop spans 16 amino acids. V was clipped by 0 bases and J by 2 bases; unmatched bases: 9. The CDR3 sequence: CSARDPTGAFTYEQYF. In nucleotides, the CDR3 is TGCAGTGCTAGAGATCCGACAGGGGCCTTTACCTACGAGCAGTACTTC.

CDR3 DNA sequence: TGCAGTGCTAGTCAGGGAGAGGGAATCGAAGCTTTCTTT. Translated, it gives CSASQGEGIEAFF. This chain uses TRBV20-1 with TRBJ1-1, with D possibly being TRBD1 (5 bases). The V end was cut by 3 bases, the J end by 8 bases, with 16 bases between. Germline V gives CDR1 DFQATT, CDR2 SNEGSKA (reference sequence). The CDR3 length is 13 residues.

V and J are TRBV18 and TRBJ1-1, with a weak D call TRBD1 (5 bases). The V gene lost 3 bases and the J gene lost 8 bases, with 10 bases spanning the gap. CDR1 KGHSH and CDR2 LQKENI come from the germline V gene. The CDR3 has 12 amino acids. DNA of the CDR3: TGTGCCAGCTCACCTGGGGCGCAAGAAGCTTTCTTT. This gives the protein CASSPGAQEAFF.

V is TRBV24-1 and J is TRBJ2-2, with 11 bases that match TRBD1. CDR1 KGHDR and CDR2 SFDVKD come from the germline V gene. Losses at the gene ends were 12 bases for V and 6 bases for J; bases not matched to a gene: 5. This CDR3 contains 13 residues. The CDR3 nucleotides are TGTGCCCCGGGACAGGGGGAGGCCGGGGAGCTGTTTTTT. This codes for CAPGQGEAGELFF.

The J gene is TRBJ1-4, the V gene TRBV12-3 or TRBV12-4; D may be TRBD1 (6 bases). The ends were cut back, 5 bases at V and 10 bases at J, with 17 bases in the middle. The length of the CDR3 is 14 residues. CDR3 residues: CASSPTGQSRKLFF. DNA for the CDR3: TGTGCCAGCAGTCCAACCGGACAGTCGCGAAAACTGTTTTTT.

The rearrangement joins TRBV7-9 to TRBJ1-4; D gene unclear. CDR3 length equals 15 residues. V lost 4 bases to trimming and J lost 5 bases, with 14 bases between them. Germline V gene sequence: CDR1 SEHNR, CDR2 FQNEAQ (reference sequence). CDR3 in DNA: TGTGCCAGCAGCTCCACCGGACTCTCGAATGAAAAACTGTTTTTT. This translates into CASSSTGLSNEKLFF.

The chain joins TRBV7-2 to TRBJ2-7; tentative D call: TRBD2 (6 bases). The CDR3 totals 15 residues. The V end was cut by 9 bases, the J end by 7 bases, with 25 bases between. CDR1 is SGHTA, CDR2 FQGNSA, per germline. CDR3 in amino acids: CASSISASAVGEQYF. The CDR3 DNA reads TGTGCCAGTAGTATATCGGCTAGCGCGGTTGGAGAGCAGTACTTC.

This clonotype was detected a few times. J is TRBJ2-1 and V is TRBV3-1; 10 nucleotides agree with TRBD1. This CDR3 is 15 amino acids long. With V trimmed by 7 bases and J by 4 bases, 7 bases remained unmatched. The V gene's germline CDR1 is LGHDT and CDR2 YNNKEL (reference sequence). The CDR3 DNA sequence: TGTGCCAGCAACCGGTGGGACAGGGGATACAATGAGCAGTTCTTC. As protein: CASNRWDRGYNEQFF.

The rearrangement links TRBV6-5 to TRBJ2-3; D not certain. The V end was cut by 8 bases, the J end by 0 bases, with 9 bases between. Germline-derived CDR1 and CDR2 are MNHEY and SVGAGI. CDR3 size: 13 residues. The CDR3 nucleotides are TGTGCCAGCGCCCTTGTTAGCACAGATACGCAGTATTTT. The encoded protein is CASALVSTDTQYF.

The table lists this clonotype with a few counts. The chain recombines TRBV12-3 or TRBV12-4 with TRBJ2-1, with 14 bases matching TRBD2. This CDR3 is 19 amino acids long. V gave up 6 bases and J gave up 0 bases; unmatched junction bases: 10. This CDR3 is CASSGLAGGPQSSYNEQFF. DNA of the CDR3: TGTGCCAGCAGCGGACTAGCGGGGGGCCCGCAGAGCTCCTACAATGAGCAGTTCTTC.

This clonotype was counted only a few times. This rearrangement joins TRBV15 to TRBJ2-5; 7 nucleotides match TRBD2. V shed 7 bases, J shed 3 bases, and the junction held 11 bases outside the gene matches. There are 15 residues in the CDR3. Germline values: CDR1 LNHNV, CDR2 YYDKDF (reference sequence). CDR3 in DNA: TGTGCCACCACCTCAAGGTCGGGGGGAGAAGAGACCCAGTACTTC. This sequence encodes CATTSRSGGEETQYF.

This sequence joins TRBV28 and TRBJ1-2, with D unclear. V lost 7 bases and J 8 bases, leaving 11 bases between the germline ends. In germline, CDR1 is MDHEN, CDR2 SYDVKM. The CDR3 is 11 amino acids. CDR3: CASKSLGGYTF. In DNA, the CDR3 is TGTGCCAGCAAGTCGCTCGGCGGCTACACCTTC.

This clonotype has more than one count but fewer than ten. The V call is TRBV23-1, the J call TRBJ2-1; the match to TRBD2 covers 12 bases. TRBV23-1 is filed as an ORF, its function uncertain. The CDR3 runs 17 residues. V lost 4 bases and J lost 6; bases outside the gene matches: 10. CDR3 nucleotide sequence: TGCGCCAGCAGTCTGAGGACTAGCGGGGCCTCCGGCAATGAGCAGTTCTTC. It specifies CASSLRTSGASGNEQFF.

The CDR3 reads CASSWGVARDPEAFF. The DNA for the CDR3 is TGTGCCAGCAGTTGGGGCGTGGCTCGGGACCCTGAAGCTTTCTTT. The V gene is TRBV12-3 or TRBV12-4, the J gene TRBJ1-1; a weak D match, TRBD1 (5 bases). The CDR3 is 15 amino acids. V shed 4 bases and J shed 6 bases, with 18 bases lying between them.